The 3 T cell receptor beta chains presented below share a single source sample, sequenced in a study of shared clonotypes between healthy human individuals. Assay: immunoSEQ multiplex PCR; the TCRdb copy retains only in-frame clones and omits some. The top ten clones hold 0.36% of a sample with some 2,500,000 clones, over 85% of them seen once. Specimen: naive CD4+ T cells from PBMCs. This sample's subset: CD45RA+ positively selected. These receptors all stem from a man aged 18 to 29 in good health. Some clones in this sample may be carry-over from other donors' samples.

The chain couples TRBV7-2 to TRBJ2-7, with D unresolved. The CDR3 totals 15 residues. V lost 6 bases, J lost 1 base, and 16 bases lay in between. Per the germline V gene, CDR1 is SGHTA and CDR2 is FQGNSA. As DNA, the CDR3 is TGTGCCAGCAGGGTCGGTCCCACGGCATCCTACGAGCAGTACTTC. Protein: CASRVGPTASYEQYF. Full variable domain (rest looked up from reference TRBV7-2 and TRBJ2-7): GAGVSQSPSNKVTEKGKDVELRCDPISGHTALYWYRQSLGQGLEFLIYFQGNSAPDKSGLPSDRFSAERTGGSVSTLTIQRTQQEDSAVYLCASRVGPTASYEQYFGPGTRLTVT.

A note on this clone: Other DNA sequences of this sample code for an identical CDR3. CDR3 bases: TGCGCCAGCAGCTTGGGGACAACGCAGGGTGAAAAACTGTTTTTT. Translated, it gives CASSLGTTQGEKLFF. The chain carries TRBV5-1 and TRBJ1-4; possible D gene TRBD1, 5 bases. Between the trimmed V and J ends, which lost 0 bases and 7 bases, there was a span of 13 bases. Germline loops: CDR1 SGHRS, CDR2 YFSETQ. CDR3 size: 15 residues.

Worth noting for this clone: This sample includes further DNA sequences coding for the same CDR3. The V call is TRBV5-1, the J call TRBJ2-1; D not certain. The CDR3 spans 12 residues. Germline CDR1 is SGHRS and CDR2 is YFSETQ. V was shortened by 0 bases and J by 6 bases, with 4 bases between the two germline ends. The CDR3 reads CASSLGGNEQFF. In DNA form, the CDR3 reads TGCGCCAGCAGCTTGGGAGGCAATGAGCAGTTCTTC.